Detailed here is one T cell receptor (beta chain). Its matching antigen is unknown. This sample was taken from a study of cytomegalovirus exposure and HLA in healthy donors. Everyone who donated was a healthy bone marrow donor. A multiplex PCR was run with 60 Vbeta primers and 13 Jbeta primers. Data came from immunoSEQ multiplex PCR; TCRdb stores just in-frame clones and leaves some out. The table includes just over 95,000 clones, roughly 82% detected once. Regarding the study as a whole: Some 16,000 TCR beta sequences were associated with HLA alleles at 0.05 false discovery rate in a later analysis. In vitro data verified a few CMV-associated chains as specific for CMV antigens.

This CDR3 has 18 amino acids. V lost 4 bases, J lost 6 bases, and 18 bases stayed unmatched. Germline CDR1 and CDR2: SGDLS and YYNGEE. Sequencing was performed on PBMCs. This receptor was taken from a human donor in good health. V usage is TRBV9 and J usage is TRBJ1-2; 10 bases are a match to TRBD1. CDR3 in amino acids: CASSFQALVGTGEDGYTF. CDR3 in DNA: TGTGCCAGCAGCTTCCAGGCGTTGGTTGGGACAGGGGAAGATGGCTACACCTTC.